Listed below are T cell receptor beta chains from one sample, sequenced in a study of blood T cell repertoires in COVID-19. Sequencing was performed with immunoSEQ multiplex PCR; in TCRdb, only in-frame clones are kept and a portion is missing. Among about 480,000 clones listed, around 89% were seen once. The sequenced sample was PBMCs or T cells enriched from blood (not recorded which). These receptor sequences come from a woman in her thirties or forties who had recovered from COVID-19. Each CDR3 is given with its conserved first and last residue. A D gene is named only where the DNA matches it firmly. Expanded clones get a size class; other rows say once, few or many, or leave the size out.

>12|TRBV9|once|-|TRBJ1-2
TGTGCCAGCACCAACCAGGGCTATGGCTACACCTTC
CASTNQGYGYTF
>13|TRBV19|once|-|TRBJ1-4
TGTGCCGGCGCAAGGAGGGTTGAGGAAAAACTGTTTTTT
CAGARRVEEKLFF
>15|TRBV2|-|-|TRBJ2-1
TGTGCCAGCAGTGTCGAGCCTAGCTCCTACAATGAGCAGTTCTTC
CASSVEPSSYNEQFF
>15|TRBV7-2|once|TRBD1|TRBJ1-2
TGTGCCAGCAGCTTAGACCTGGGACAGAGTTATGGCTACACCTTC
CASSLDLGQSYGYTF
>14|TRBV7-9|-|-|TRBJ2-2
TGTGCCAGCACCTCGGACAGAAACACCGGGGAGCTGTTTTTT
CASTSDRNTGELFF
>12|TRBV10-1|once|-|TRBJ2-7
TGCGCCAGCAGTGACAGAGCGGACGAGCAGTACTTC
CASSDRADEQYF
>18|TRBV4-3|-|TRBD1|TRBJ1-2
TGCGCCAGCAGCCAAGACCTACAGGGGGCAGGTAGGATCTATGGCTACACCTTC
CASSQDLQGAGRIYGYTF
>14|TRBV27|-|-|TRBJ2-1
TGTGCCAGCAGTTGGCGAAGCGGCCACAATGAGCAGTTCTTC
CASSWRSGHNEQFF
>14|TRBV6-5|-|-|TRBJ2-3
TGTGCCAGCAGCGTGGAGGGAGACATCCATACGCAGTATTTT
CASSVEGDIHTQYF
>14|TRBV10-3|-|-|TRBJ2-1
TGTGCCATCAGGGGAGGGGGATCCTACAATGAGCAGTTCTTC
CAIRGGGSYNEQFF
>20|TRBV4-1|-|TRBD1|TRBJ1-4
TGCGCCAGCAGCCAACCCACCGGGACAGGGGTTTTCTCAACTAATGAAAAACTGTTTTTT
CASSQPTGTGVFSTNEKLFF
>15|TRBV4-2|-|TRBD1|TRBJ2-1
TGTGCCAGCAGCCAAGCCGGGACAGGGCTGTTCGAGCAGTTCTTC
CASSQAGTGLFEQFF
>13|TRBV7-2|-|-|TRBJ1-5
TGTGCCAGCAGCTTATTAGAGGATCAGCCCCAGCATTTT
CASSLLEDQPQHF
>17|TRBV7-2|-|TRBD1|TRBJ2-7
TGTGCCAGCAGCTTAAAGGGGGCTTGGGGGCAGCCCTACGAGCAGTACTTC
CASSLKGAWGQPYEQYF
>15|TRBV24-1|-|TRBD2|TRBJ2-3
TGTGCCACCAGTGACGGGGGAGGGCCCGCAGATACGCAGTATTTT
CATSDGGGPADTQYF
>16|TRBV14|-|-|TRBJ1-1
TGTGCCAGCAGCCAAGAGTCTTATCGGGTGAACACTGAAGCTTTCTTT
CASSQESYRVNTEAFF
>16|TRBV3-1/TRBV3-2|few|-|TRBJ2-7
TGTGCCAGCAGCCAAGTGTCGTTATCGGGCTCCTACGAGCAGTACTTC
CASSQVSLSGSYEQYF
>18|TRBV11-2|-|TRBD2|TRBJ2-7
TGTGCCAGCAGCTACCCTATAGCGGGAGGGCCCGAAAGAAACGAGCAGTACTTC
CASSYPIAGGPERNEQYF
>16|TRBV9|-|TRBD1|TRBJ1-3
TGTGCCAGCAGCGTAGGGACAGGGTTTTCTGGAAACACCATATATTTT
CASSVGTGFSGNTIYF
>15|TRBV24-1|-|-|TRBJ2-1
TGTGCCACCAGTGATTCCAGGCCCGAGATCGATGAGCAGTTCTTC
CATSDSRPEIDEQFF
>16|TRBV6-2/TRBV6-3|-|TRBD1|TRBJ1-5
TGTGCCAGCAGCCGGGACAGGGCTTATAGCAATCAGCCCCAGCATTTT
CASSRDRAYSNQPQHF
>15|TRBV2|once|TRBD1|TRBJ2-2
TGTGCCAGCAGTTTCGACAGGGGGCGGACCGGGGAGCTGTTTTTT
CASSFDRGRTGELFF
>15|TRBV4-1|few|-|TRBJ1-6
TGCGCCAGCAGCCAAGACAGCTCCTATAATTCACCCCTCCACTTT
CASSQDSSYNSPLHF
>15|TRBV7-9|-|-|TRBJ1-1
TGTGCCAGCAGCTTTGGGACCGGAGGGATAACTGAAGCTTTCTTT
CASSFGTGGITEAFF
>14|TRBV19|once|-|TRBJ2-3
TGTGCCAGTAGTATGTGGGGGGGCACAGATACGCAGTATTTT
CASSMWGGTDTQYF
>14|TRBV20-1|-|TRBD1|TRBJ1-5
TGCAGTGCTAGTAGGGGGCCTAGCAATCAGCCCCAGCATTTT
CSASRGPSNQPQHF
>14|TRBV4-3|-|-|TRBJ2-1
TGCGCCAGCAGCCTGGGACTTATTGATAATGAGCAGTTCTTC
CASSLGLIDNEQFF
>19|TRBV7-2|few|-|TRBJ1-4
TGTGCCAGCAGCACGCTAGATAGATGGACAAGCTCAACTAATGAAAAACTGTTTTTT
CASSTLDRWTSSTNEKLFF
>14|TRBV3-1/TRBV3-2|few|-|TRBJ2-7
TGTGCCAGCAGCCAAGTTGTCAGAAACTACGAGCAGTACTTC
CASSQVVRNYEQYF